These 29 T cell receptor beta chains originate from one sample sequenced in a study of radiation and T cells in renal cell carcinoma. The method was immunoSEQ multiplex PCR; TCRdb's version includes in-frame clones alone and lacks a portion of them. The table shows 65,000 to 80,000 clones, with 70% to 90% occurring only once. This sample's time point: blood 2 weeks post-SBRT. This sample's treatment: 15 Gy SBRT to primary tumor, nephrectomy 4 weeks later. The sample was blood, taken from a patient whose treatment included radiotherapy and nephrectomy. The receptors shown here come from a woman in her forties or fifties with renal cell carcinoma.

The CDR3 DNA is TGTGCCAGCAGCCCCCAGGGGATTAATGAAAAACTGTTTTTT. Protein: CASSPQGINEKLFF. J is TRBJ1-4 and V is TRBV28, with D perhaps TRBD1 (6 bases). Germline V gene data show CDR1 as MDHEN and CDR2 as SYDVKM. V was trimmed by 6 bases and J by 4 bases, leaving 12 bases between them. CDR3 length: 14 residues.

The CDR3 spells CATRAGTYEQYF. In DNA form, the CDR3 reads TGTGCCACCCGGGCGGGAACCTACGAGCAGTACTTC. The chain has TRBV11-2 and TRBJ2-7; D is possibly TRBD2 (6 bases). V was shortened by 10 bases and J by 2 bases, with 12 bases between the two germline ends. This CDR3 has 12 amino acids. CDR1 and CDR2 (germline): SGHAT, FQNNGV.

The CDR3 loop is CASSLVLQFGANSYEQYF. CDR3 DNA: TGTGCCAGCAGCTTAGTGCTCCAGTTCGGCGCCAATTCCTACGAGCAGTACTTC. This rearrangement joins TRBV7-2 to TRBJ2-7; D unclear. Between the trimmed V and J ends, which lost 1 base and 1 base, there was a span of 20 bases. CDR1 and CDR2 (germline): SGHTA, FQGNSA. This CDR3 comprises 18 residues.

The chain is built from TRBV5-1 and TRBJ2-5; 15 nucleotides agree with TRBD2. Germline V gene data show CDR1 as SGHRS and CDR2 as YFSETQ. The CDR3 loop spans 17 amino acids. Germline trimming cut 5 bases from V and 5 bases from J; bases unmatched to any gene: 10. CDR3 nucleotides: TGCGCCAGCAGTACAGGACTAGCGGGAGGGGACGGGGAGACCCAGTACTTC. Amino acid sequence: CASSTGLAGGDGETQYF.

The chain combines TRBV27 with TRBJ1-4; 12 nucleotides agree with TRBD1. Losses at the gene ends were 6 bases for V and 3 bases for J; bases not matched to a gene: 2. The germline V gene has CDR1 MNHEY and CDR2 SMNVEV (reference sequence). The CDR3 runs 15 residues. Here the CDR3 DNA reads TGTGCCAGCAGGGGACAGGGGGCATCTAATGAAAAACTGTTTTTT. Residues: CASRGQGASNEKLFF. The full variable domain, completed using reference TRBV27 and TRBJ1-4, is EAQVTQNPRYLITVTGKKLTVTCSQNMNHEYMSWYRQDPGLGLRQIYYSMNVEVTDKGDVPEGYKVSRKEKRNFPLILESPSPNQTSLYFCASRGQGASNEKLFFGSGTQLSVL.

This clone was counted only a few times. This rearrangement joins TRBV6-5 to TRBJ1-1; weak D call: TRBD1 (5 bases). Trimming shortened V by 3 bases and J by 4 bases, and 15 bases separated the two germline ends. The CDR3 runs 15 residues. Germline lookup yields CDR1 MNHEY and CDR2 SVGAGI. CDR3: CASSYVAPQGTEAFF. The CDR3 bases are TGTGCCAGCAGTTATGTTGCCCCTCAGGGCACTGAAGCTTTCTTT.

The V call is TRBV9, the J call TRBJ2-2, with 12 bases fitting TRBD1. The V and J ends lost 2 bases and 0 bases, in that order; junction bases with no gene match: 2. CDR3 length: 17 residues. Germline V gene lookup returns CDR1 SGDLS and CDR2 YYNGEE. CDR3 in amino acids: CASSVGTGGANTGELFF. Written as DNA, the CDR3 is TGTGCCAGCAGCGTCGGGACAGGGGGCGCGAACACCGGGGAGCTGTTTTTT. The whole variable domain, remainder taken from reference TRBV9 and TRBJ2-2, is DSGVTQTPKHLITATGQRVTLRCSPRSGDLSVYWYQQSLDQGLQFLIQYYNGEERAKGNILERFSAQQFPDLHSELNLSSLELGDSALYFCASSVGTGGANTGELFFGEGSRLTVL.

The chain has TRBV6-1 and TRBJ2-3; D remains ambiguous. The CDR3 runs to 12 residues. Deletions cut 6 bases from V and 5 bases from J, with 9 bases between. CDR1 is MNHNS and CDR2 is SASEGT in the germline V gene. Written as DNA, the CDR3 is TGTGCCAGCAGGAAAAAGGGAGATACGCAGTATTTT. It translates to CASRKKGDTQYF.

The CDR3 sequence is CASRAVSGGYGEQYF. The DNA for the CDR3 is TGTGCCAGCAGGGCGGTTAGCGGGGGGTACGGAGAGCAGTACTTC. The rearrangement links TRBV2 to TRBJ2-7; TRBD2 agrees at 10 bases. Germline V lookup: CDR1 SNHLY, CDR2 FYNNEI. J was trimmed by 7 bases and V by 6 bases; bases with no gene match: 12. This CDR3 has 15 amino acids.

The rearrangement joins TRBV7-3 to TRBJ2-7; 13 bases are a match to TRBD2. This CDR3 has 15 residues. The V gene end was trimmed by 5 bases and the J gene end by 6 bases; junction bases not matched to a gene: 7. The germline CDR1 and CDR2 sequences are SGHTA and FQGTGA. CDR3 sequence: CASSELAGGPSEQYF. DNA for the CDR3: TGTGCCAGCAGCGAACTAGCGGGAGGGCCTTCCGAGCAGTACTTC.

The chain joins TRBV7-2 to TRBJ1-1; D unclear. V dropped 4 bases and J dropped 6 bases, with 6 bases sitting between them. The CDR3 runs 11 residues. Germline V gene lookup returns CDR1 SGHTA and CDR2 FQGNSA. CDR3 nucleotide sequence: TGTGCCAGCAGCTCGTACCCTGAAGCTTTCTTT. Protein: CASSSYPEAFF.

The sample holds one count of this clone. CDR3 sequence: CASSLEGRYTGELFF. The CDR3 DNA reads TGCGCCAGCAGCTTGGAAGGGAGATATACCGGGGAGCTGTTTTTT. V and J are TRBV5-1 and TRBJ2-2; perhaps TRBD2 as D (5 bases). Trimming removed 0 bases from V and 5 bases from J, with 11 bases in between. The CDR3 has 15 residues. Germline CDR1 and CDR2: SGHRS and YFSETQ.

This clone appeared a single time. The V and J genes are TRBV7-9 and TRBJ2-1; no firm D call. Per the germline V gene, CDR1 is SEHNR and CDR2 is FQNEAQ (reference sequence). V was clipped by 8 bases and J by 4 bases, with 9 bases between them. The CDR3 consists of 12 residues. The CDR3 sequence is CASGLGYNEQFF. The CDR3 region has the DNA TGTGCCAGCGGTCTCGGTTACAATGAGCAGTTCTTC.

This chain links TRBV9 with TRBJ2-3; D ambiguous. CDR1 SGDLS and CDR2 YYNGEE come from the germline V gene. V lost 3 bases to trimming and J lost 9 bases, with 5 bases between them. This CDR3 has 10 residues. CDR3 amino acids: CASSGATQYF. CDR3 in DNA: TGTGCCAGCAGCGGAGCGACGCAGTATTTT.

There are a few counts of this clone. This chain links TRBV30 with TRBJ2-5, with 9 bases matching TRBD2. CDR3 size: 14 residues. V shed 0 bases, J shed 4 bases, and the junction held 3 bases outside the gene matches. CDR1 and CDR2 (germline): GTSNPN, SVGIG (reference sequence). This chain's CDR3 is CAWSVQTSGETQYF. CDR3 nucleotide sequence: TGTGCCTGGAGTGTACAGACTAGCGGAGAGACCCAGTACTTC.

The rearrangement uses TRBV25-1 and TRBJ2-7; tentative D call: TRBD2 (6 bases). Per germline, CDR1 MGHDK and CDR2 SYGVNS. V was cut by 4 bases and J by 6 bases, with 13 bases left in between. The CDR3 sequence is 13 residues long. DNA of the CDR3: TGTGCCAGCAGTGGGGGGAGGCGGAGCGAGCAGTACTTC. Its translation: CASSGGRRSEQYF.

The chain combines TRBV7-2 with TRBJ2-7, with D possibly TRBD1 on 6 matching bases. The CDR3 runs to 15 residues. The V end was cut by 4 bases, the J end by 5 bases, with 18 bases between. Germline V CDR1 and CDR2: SGHTA, FQGNSA. CDR3 amino acids: CASSSTGSLADEQYF. The CDR3 coding sequence is TGTGCCAGCAGCTCGACAGGATCTCTGGCCGACGAGCAGTACTTC.

This clone was detected once. This chain joins TRBV19 and TRBJ2-7, with 9 positions matching TRBD1. Germline-derived CDR1 and CDR2 are LNHDA and SQIVND (reference sequence). After removal of 6 bases from V and 2 bases from J, the junction contained 2 bases not matched to a gene. This CDR3 has 13 residues. The CDR3 loop reads CASRGQGAYEQYF. The CDR3 nucleotides read TGTGCCAGTAGGGGACAGGGCGCCTACGAGCAGTACTTC.

This clone was counted a single time. This rearrangement joins TRBV4-1 to TRBJ2-4; D perhaps matches TRBD2 (5 bases). Between the trimmed V and J ends, which lost 1 base and 2 bases, there was a span of 15 bases. CDR1 is MGHRA, CDR2 YSYEKL, per germline. The CDR3 consists of 17 residues. The CDR3 protein is CASSQGVDIGTKNIQYF. The CDR3 DNA is TGCGCCAGCAGCCAAGGTGTCGATATCGGGACCAAAAACATTCAGTACTTC.

This clone was seen only once. This chain uses TRBV4-3 with TRBJ1-5; D not certain. Germline CDR1 and CDR2: LGHNA and YSLEER. The V end was cut by 0 bases, the J end by 1 base, with 7 bases between. There are 15 residues in the CDR3. The CDR3 protein is CASSQDGKSNQPQHF. The CDR3 DNA reads as TGCGCCAGCAGCCAAGATGGGAAGAGCAATCAGCCCCAGCATTTT.

This clone was seen only a few times. J is TRBJ2-1 and V is TRBV29-1; D not certain. The CDR3 totals 14 residues. The V end was cut by 7 bases, the J end by 6 bases, with 19 bases between. Germline V CDR1 and CDR2: SQVTM, ANQGSEA. In nucleotides, the CDR3 is TGCAGCGCCTCGCTAGACATCGTGGGCAATGAGCAGTTCTTC. This gives the protein CSASLDIVGNEQFF.

The V call is TRBV18, the J call TRBJ2-1; D is unclear. Germline-derived CDR1 and CDR2 are KGHSH and LQKENI. The V gene lost 2 bases and the J gene lost 5 bases, with 13 bases spanning the gap. The CDR3 loop spans 15 amino acids. CDR3: CASSPGWGTDNEQFF. Here the CDR3 DNA reads TGTGCCAGCTCACCAGGGTGGGGAACGGACAATGAGCAGTTCTTC.

The rearrangement joins TRBV18 to TRBJ1-1; D unclear. This CDR3 has 14 residues. The ends were cut back, 3 bases at V and 2 bases at J, with 10 bases in the middle. Germline V gives CDR1 KGHSH, CDR2 LQKENI. CDR3 bases: TGTGCCAGCTCACCCCAAAAGAGTAACACTGAAGCTTTCTTT. The encoded protein is CASSPQKSNTEAFF.

The chain is built from TRBV7-8 and TRBJ2-5; TRBD1 aligns across 9 bases. The CDR3 covers 15 residues. CDR1 is SGHVS and CDR2 is FQNEAQ in the germline V gene. V lost 5 bases and J lost 5; bases outside the gene matches: 9. CDR3 nucleotides: TGTGCCAGCAGCACCGGGACAGGGAGATGGGAGACCCAGTACTTC. Its translation is CASSTGTGRWETQYF.

This chain joins TRBV5-1 and TRBJ2-1, with D perhaps matching TRBD2 (6 bases). The ends were cut back, 4 bases at V and 0 bases at J, with 14 bases in the middle. The CDR3 is 16 amino acids. The germline gives CDR1 SGHRS, CDR2 YFSETQ. CDR3 amino acids: CASSLPGLTSYNEQFF. CDR3 nucleotide sequence: TGCGCCAGCAGCCTACCGGGACTCACCTCCTACAATGAGCAGTTCTTC.

J is TRBJ2-1 and V is TRBV20-1; no reliable D call. V lost 3 bases and J lost 3, with 3 bases in between. This CDR3 contains 11 residues. CDR1 DFQATT and CDR2 SNEGSKA come from the germline V gene (reference sequence). DNA for the CDR3: TGCAGTGCTAGCGTCTACAATGAGCAGTTCTTC. Protein product: CSASVYNEQFF.

The chain joins TRBV15 to TRBJ2-5; D is unclear. Germline loops: CDR1 LNHNV, CDR2 YYDKDF (reference sequence). V was pared by 0 bases and J by 4 bases, with 15 bases between. The CDR3 extends over 16 amino acids. The DNA for the CDR3 is TGTGCCACCAGCAGAGATCGGTTGGCGTCGGTAGAGACCCAGTACTTC. This encodes CATSRDRLASVETQYF.

The chain has TRBV9 and TRBJ2-1; 10 bases match TRBD2. CDR1 is SGDLS, CDR2 YYNGEE, per germline. CDR3 length: 15 amino acids. The V and J ends lost 3 bases and 9 bases, in that order; junction bases with no gene match: 9. The CDR3 DNA is TGTGCCAGCAGCGGGAGGACTAGCGGATCGGGTGAGCAGTTCTTC. Its protein is CASSGRTSGSGEQFF.

The CDR3 sequence is CASSLSERVVNTDTQYF. Here the CDR3 DNA reads TGCGCCAGCAGCCTATCTGAGCGGGTAGTTAACACAGATACGCAGTATTTT. This chain uses TRBV4-1 with TRBJ2-3, with D possibly being TRBD2 (6 bases). Trimming removed 4 bases from V and 2 bases from J, with 19 bases in between. This CDR3 comprises 17 residues. From germline, CDR1 is MGHRA and CDR2 YSYEKL.